This T cell receptor (beta chain) was identified in a study of control samples from healthy donors and cancer patients. This CDR3 spans 15 amino acids. Germline CDR1 is KGHSY and CDR2 is FQNENV. V gave up 2 bases and J gave up 4 bases, with 14 bases separating them. Assay used: immunoSEQ multiplex PCR; TCRdb lists only in-frame clones, some missing. The data contain hundreds of thousands of clones, 75% to 95% of them singletons. The sequence was obtained from a man aged 40-55 years with head and neck cancer. The chain links TRBV16 to TRBJ2-5, with D hard to call. Material for sequencing was PBMCs. CDR3 sequence: CASSQGSSRRETQYF. DNA for the CDR3: TGTGCCAGCAGCCAAGGCAGCTCCAGGCGAGAGACCCAGTACTTC.